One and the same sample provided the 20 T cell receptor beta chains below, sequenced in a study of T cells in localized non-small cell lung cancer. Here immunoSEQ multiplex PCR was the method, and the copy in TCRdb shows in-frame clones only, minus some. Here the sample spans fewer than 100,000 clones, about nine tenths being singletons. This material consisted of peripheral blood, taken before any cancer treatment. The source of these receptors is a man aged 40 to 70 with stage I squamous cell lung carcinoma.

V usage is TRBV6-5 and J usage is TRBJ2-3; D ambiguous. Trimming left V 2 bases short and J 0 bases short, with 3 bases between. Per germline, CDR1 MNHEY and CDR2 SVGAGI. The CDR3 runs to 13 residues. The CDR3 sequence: CASSYGSTDTQYF. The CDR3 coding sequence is TGTGCCAGCAGTTACGGGAGCACAGATACGCAGTATTTT.

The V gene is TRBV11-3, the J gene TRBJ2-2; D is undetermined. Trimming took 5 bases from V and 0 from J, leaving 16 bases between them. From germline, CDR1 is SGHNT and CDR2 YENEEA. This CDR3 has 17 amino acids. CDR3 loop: CASSLGPSEANTGELFF. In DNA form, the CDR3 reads TGTGCCAGCAGCCTCGGCCCTAGTGAGGCGAACACCGGGGAGCTGTTTTTT.

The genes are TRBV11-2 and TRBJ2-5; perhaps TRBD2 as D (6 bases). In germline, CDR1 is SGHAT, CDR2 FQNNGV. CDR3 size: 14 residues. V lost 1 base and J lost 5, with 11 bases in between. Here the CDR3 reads CASSLVGGGETQYF. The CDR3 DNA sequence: TGTGCCAGCAGCTTAGTCGGGGGTGGGGAGACCCAGTACTTC.

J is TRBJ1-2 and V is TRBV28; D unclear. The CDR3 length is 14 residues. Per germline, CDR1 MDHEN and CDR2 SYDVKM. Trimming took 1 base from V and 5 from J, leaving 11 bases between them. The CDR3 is CASSLLRAPYGYTF. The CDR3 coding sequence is TGTGCCAGCAGTTTATTAAGGGCACCTTATGGCTACACCTTC.

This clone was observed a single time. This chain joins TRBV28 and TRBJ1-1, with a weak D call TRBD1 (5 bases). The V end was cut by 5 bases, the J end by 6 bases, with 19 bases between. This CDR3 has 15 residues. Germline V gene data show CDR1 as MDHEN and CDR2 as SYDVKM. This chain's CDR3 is CASSPGGGLTAEAFF. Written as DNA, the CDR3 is TGTGCCAGCAGTCCAGGTGGGGGTCTAACCGCTGAAGCTTTCTTT.

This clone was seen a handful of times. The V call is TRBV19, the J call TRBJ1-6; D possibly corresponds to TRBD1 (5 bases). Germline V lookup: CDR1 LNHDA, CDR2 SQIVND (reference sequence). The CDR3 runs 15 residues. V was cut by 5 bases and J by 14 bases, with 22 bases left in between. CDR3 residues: CASSPKNGARMTLHF. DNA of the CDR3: TGTGCCAGTAGTCCCAAAAACGGGGCTCGAATGACCCTCCACTTT.

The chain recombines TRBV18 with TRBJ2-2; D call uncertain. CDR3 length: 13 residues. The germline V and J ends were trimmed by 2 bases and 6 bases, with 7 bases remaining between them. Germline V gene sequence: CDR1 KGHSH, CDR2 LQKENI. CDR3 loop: CASSPTVAGELFF. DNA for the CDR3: TGTGCCAGCTCACCAACGGTGGCCGGGGAGCTGTTTTTT.

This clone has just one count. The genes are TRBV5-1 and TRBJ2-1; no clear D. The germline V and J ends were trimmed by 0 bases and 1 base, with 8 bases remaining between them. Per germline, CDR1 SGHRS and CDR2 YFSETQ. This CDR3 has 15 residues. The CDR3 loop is CASSLEGRSYNEQFF. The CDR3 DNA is TGCGCCAGCAGCTTGGAAGGGCGATCCTACAATGAGCAGTTCTTC.

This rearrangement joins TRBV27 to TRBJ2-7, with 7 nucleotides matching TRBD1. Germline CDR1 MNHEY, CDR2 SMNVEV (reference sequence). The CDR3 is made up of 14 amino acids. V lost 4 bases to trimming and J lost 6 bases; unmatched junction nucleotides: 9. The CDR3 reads CASSSRQGSSEQYF. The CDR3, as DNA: TGTGCCAGCAGTTCGAGACAGGGAAGCAGCGAGCAGTACTTC.

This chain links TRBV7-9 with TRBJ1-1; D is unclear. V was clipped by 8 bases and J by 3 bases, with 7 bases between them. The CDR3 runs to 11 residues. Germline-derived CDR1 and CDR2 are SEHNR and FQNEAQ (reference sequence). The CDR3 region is CASQRDTEAFF. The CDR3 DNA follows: TGTGCCAGCCAAAGGGACACTGAAGCTTTCTTT. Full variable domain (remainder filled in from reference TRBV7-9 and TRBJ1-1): DTGVSQNPRHKITKRGQNVTFRCDPISEHNRLYWYRQTLGQGPEFLTYFQNEAQLEKSRLLSDRFSAERPKGSFSTLEIQRTEQGDSAMYLCASQRDTEAFFGQGTRLTVV.

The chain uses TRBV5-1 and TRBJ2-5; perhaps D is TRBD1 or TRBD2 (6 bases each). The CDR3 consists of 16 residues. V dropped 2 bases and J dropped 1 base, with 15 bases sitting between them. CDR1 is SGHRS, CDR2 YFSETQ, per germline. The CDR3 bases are TGCGCCAGCAGCTTAAGGTACTCGGGGGCCCAAGAGACCCAGTACTTC. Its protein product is CASSLRYSGAQETQYF.

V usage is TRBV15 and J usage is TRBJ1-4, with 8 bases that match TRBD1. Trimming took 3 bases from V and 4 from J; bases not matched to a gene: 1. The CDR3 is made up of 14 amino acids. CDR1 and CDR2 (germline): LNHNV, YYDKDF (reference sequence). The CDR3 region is CATSRTGVNEKLFF. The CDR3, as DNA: TGTGCCACCAGCAGGACAGGGGTTAATGAAAAACTGTTTTTT.

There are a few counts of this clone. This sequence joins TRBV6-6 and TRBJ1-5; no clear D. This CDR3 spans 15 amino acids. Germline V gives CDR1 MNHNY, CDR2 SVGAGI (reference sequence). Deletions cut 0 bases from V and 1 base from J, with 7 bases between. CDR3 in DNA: TGTGCCAGCAGTTACTCCGGGGAGAGCAATCAGCCCCAGCATTTT. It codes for CASSYSGESNQPQHF.

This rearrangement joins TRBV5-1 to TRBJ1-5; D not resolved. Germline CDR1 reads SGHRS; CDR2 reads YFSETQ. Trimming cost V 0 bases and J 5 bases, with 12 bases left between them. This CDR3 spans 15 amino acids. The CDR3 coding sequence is TGCGCCAGCAGCTTGGAAGGGTCGCAGGATCAGCCCCAGCATTTT. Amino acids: CASSLEGSQDQPQHF.

As DNA, the CDR3 is TGTGCCAGCAGCCAAGCAGGGGCAGGTACGCAGTATTTT. The encoded protein is CASSQAGAGTQYF. The chain has TRBV14 and TRBJ2-3, with D tentatively TRBD1 (6 bases). With 1 base removed from V and 8 bases from J, the gap between germline ends came to 10 bases. The germline V gene has CDR1 SGHDN and CDR2 FVKESK. This CDR3 has 13 amino acids.

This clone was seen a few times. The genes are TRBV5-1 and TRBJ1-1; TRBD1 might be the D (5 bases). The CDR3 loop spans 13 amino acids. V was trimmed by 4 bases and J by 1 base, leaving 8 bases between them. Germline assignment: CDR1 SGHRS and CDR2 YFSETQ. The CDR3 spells CASSLTGNTEAFF. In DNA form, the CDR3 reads TGCGCCAGCAGCCTAACAGGGAACACTGAAGCTTTCTTT.

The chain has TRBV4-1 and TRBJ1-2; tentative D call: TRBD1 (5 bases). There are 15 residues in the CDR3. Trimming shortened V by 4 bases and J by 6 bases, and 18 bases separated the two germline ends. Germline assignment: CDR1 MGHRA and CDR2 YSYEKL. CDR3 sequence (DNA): TGCGCCAGCAGCCTCTGGCTAGGGGATAGCAATGGCTACACCTTC. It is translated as CASSLWLGDSNGYTF.

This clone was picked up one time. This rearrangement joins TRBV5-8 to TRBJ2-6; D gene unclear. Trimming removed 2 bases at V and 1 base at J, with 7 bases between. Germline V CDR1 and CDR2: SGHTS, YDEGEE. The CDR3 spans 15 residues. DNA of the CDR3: TGTGCCAGCAGCTTTATGGCATCTGGGGCCAACGTCCTGACTTTC. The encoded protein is CASSFMASGANVLTF.

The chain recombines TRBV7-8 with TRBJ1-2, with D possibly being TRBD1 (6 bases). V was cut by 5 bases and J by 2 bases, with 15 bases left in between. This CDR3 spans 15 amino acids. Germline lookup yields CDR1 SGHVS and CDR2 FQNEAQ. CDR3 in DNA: TGTGCCAGCAGCCTGGGCCCCGGACAGAACTATGGCTACACCTTC. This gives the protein CASSLGPGQNYGYTF.

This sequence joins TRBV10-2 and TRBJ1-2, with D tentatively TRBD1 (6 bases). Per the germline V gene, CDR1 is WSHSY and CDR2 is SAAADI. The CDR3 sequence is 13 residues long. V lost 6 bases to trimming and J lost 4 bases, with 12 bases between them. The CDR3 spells CASSTQGPYGYTF. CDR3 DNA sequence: TGCGCCAGCAGCACACAGGGACCCTATGGCTACACCTTC.